This TCR beta chain was sequenced during a study of cytomegalovirus exposure and HLA in healthy donors. CDR1 and CDR2 from the germline V gene are MNHEY and SVGAGI. V dropped 0 bases and J dropped 6 bases, with 16 bases sitting between them. This CDR3 contains 16 residues. 13 Jbeta primers and 60 Vbeta primers were used for the PCR. Using immunoSEQ multiplex PCR, the repertoire was profiled, and TCRdb retains in-frame clones only, with some absent. The sample table sets out approximately 75,000 clones. This chain connects TRBV6-5 to TRBJ2-3, with D tentatively TRBD2 (7 bases). This TCR was recovered from a man in his forties in good health and CMV-seronegative. The sequenced material came from PBMCs. The CDR3 DNA reads TGTGCCAGCAGTTACTCCTCCCCGGGGGGCGCGGATACGCAGTATTTT. This sequence encodes CASSYSSPGGADTQYF.